A selection of T cell receptor beta chains follows, all from one sample in a study of T cell responses to AZD1222 COVID-19 vaccine. Repertoires were generated with immunoSEQ multiplex PCR, while TCRdb's copy carries only in-frame clones and drops some. Of some 120,000 clones listed, 75% to 90% are singletons. The material sequenced was peripheral blood, taken on day 0 of MenACWY control vaccination. These receptors all stem from an adult in good health. The CDR3 runs from the conserved cysteine through the conserved F or W. The D gene is left open where the match is weak. Size is omitted from some rows. Given values are once, few, many or a class for expanded clones.

few,TRBJ1-2,TRBV6-5,-,CASRQGRDYGYTF,TGTGCCAGCAGGCAGGGGAGGGACTATGGCTACACCTTC
once,TRBJ1-2,TRBV10-3,-,CAISESGGHGYTF,TGTGCCATCAGTGAGTCCGGGGGGCATGGCTACACCTTC
once,TRBJ1-5,TRBV28,-,CASSFGRVWSQPQHF,TGTGCCAGCAGTTTCGGCAGGGTTTGGAGTCAGCCCCAGCATTTT
-,TRBJ2-7,TRBV11-1,-,CASSHGGDSYEQYF,TGTGCCAGCAGCCACGGCGGCGACTCCTACGAGCAGTACTTC
-,TRBJ1-5,TRBV11-1,-,CASSLGGGQPQHF,TGTGCCAGCAGCTTAGGGGGCGGTCAGCCCCAGCATTTT
-,TRBJ1-1,TRBV27,-,CASSLIKGYTEAFF,TGTGCCAGCAGTTTAATCAAGGGGTACACTGAAGCTTTCTTT
-,TRBJ1-2,TRBV5-1,TRBD1,CASSLGQGGYGYTF,TGCGCCAGCAGCCTTGGACAGGGCGGCTATGGCTACACCTTC
-,TRBJ1-2,TRBV4-3,TRBD1,CASSPTGLGQGDYGYTF,TGCGCCAGCAGCCCTACCGGTCTCGGACAGGGAGACTATGGCTACACCTTC
-,TRBJ2-1,TRBV6-2/TRBV6-3,-,CASSPQGGNEQFF,TGTGCCAGCAGCCCGCAGGGTGGCAATGAGCAGTTCTTC
-,TRBJ1-1,TRBV19,-,CASSVPRRSMRFLNTEAFF,TGTGCCAGTAGTGTGCCGAGGAGGTCAATGCGGTTCTTGAACACTGAAGCTTTCTTT
-,TRBJ1-1,TRBV24-1,-,CATSGRGNKGTEAFF,TGTGCCACCAGTGGTAGGGGAAACAAAGGCACTGAAGCTTTCTTT
-,TRBJ2-2,TRBV3-1/TRBV3-2,-,CASSQDIPGELFF,TGTGCCAGCAGCCAAGATATTCCCGGGGAGCTGTTTTTT
-,TRBJ2-1,TRBV19,TRBD2,CASSARTSGAYSYNEQFF,TGTGCCAGTAGTGCACGAACTAGCGGGGCTTACTCCTACAATGAGCAGTTCTTC
once,TRBJ2-1,TRBV30,-,CAWTFTGFEQFF,TGTGCCTGGACTTTCACAGGTTTTGAGCAGTTCTTC
-,TRBJ2-5,TRBV20-1,-,CSARRETQYF,TGCAGTGCTAGGCGAGAGACCCAGTACTTC
-,TRBJ2-5,TRBV10-1,-,CASSVGETQYF,TGCGCCAGCAGTGTAGGAGAGACCCAGTACTTC
-,TRBJ2-7,TRBV4-3,-,CASSQVTGHYEQYF,TGCGCCAGCAGCCAGGTAACAGGGCACTACGAGCAGTACTTC
-,TRBJ2-1,TRBV7-3,-,CASSLDGYNEQFF,TGTGCCAGCAGCTTAGACGGCTACAATGAGCAGTTCTTC
-,TRBJ1-2,TRBV14,-,CASSQSLGYGYTF,TGTGCCAGCAGCCAAAGCCTCGGCTATGGCTACACCTTC
-,TRBJ1-2,TRBV6-5,TRBD1,CASSYRQGGGYTF,TGTGCCAGCAGTTACCGACAGGGAGGAGGCTACACCTTC
-,TRBJ2-3,TRBV10-3,TRBD2,CAIAGRLAEHTQYF,TGTGCCATCGCCGGTCGTCTAGCGGAGCATACGCAGTATTTT
-,TRBJ2-1,TRBV13,TRBD1,CASTLETGNEQFF,TGTGCCAGCACATTGGAGACAGGGAATGAGCAGTTCTTC
-,TRBJ2-2,TRBV6-1,-,CASSDSGRSTGELFF,TGTGCCAGCAGTGATTCTGGCAGGAGCACCGGGGAGCTGTTTTTT
once,TRBJ1-1,TRBV7-3,-,CASSSDRNTEAFF,TGTGCCAGCAGCTCGGACAGGAACACTGAAGCTTTCTTT
-,TRBJ1-2,TRBV7-2,-,CASSFRGETNYGYTF,TGTGCCAGCAGCTTCAGAGGGGAGACTAACTATGGCTACACCTTC
-,TRBJ2-1,TRBV5-6,-,CASSLGGHPGGEQFF,TGTGCCAGCAGCTTGGGGGGACATCCTGGCGGTGAGCAGTTCTTC